Sequencing of this T cell receptor (beta chain) was carried out in a study of shared clonotypes between healthy human individuals. The data were produced by immunoSEQ multiplex PCR, yet TCRdb's version contains in-frame clones alone and is incomplete. Found here are 2 million to 3 million clones, 93% of them singletons; the top ten hold roughly 0.36%. Study observations and caveats: The authors expected sequencing depth to affect clonotype sharing among donors. Compared with memory subsets, naive subsets generally had larger estimated richness.

CDR1 is LGHNA, CDR2 YNFKEQ, per germline. There are 18 residues in the CDR3. The trim removed 1 base at V and 0 bases at J, leaving 5 bases unmatched. This clone was found once. Its specificity is unknown. This receptor was taken from a man between 18 and 29 years old in good health. Some clones in this sample may be carry-over from other donors' samples. The V and J genes are TRBV4-2 and TRBJ2-3; the match to TRBD2 covers 12 bases. Sequencing was carried out using naive CD4+ T cells from PBMCs. As for subset: CD45RA+ positively selected. CDR3 region: CASSQVRTSGESTDTQYF. The CDR3 coding sequence is TGTGCCAGCAGCCAAGTGAGGACTAGCGGGGAAAGCACAGATACGCAGTATTTT.